A single sample gave rise to the 9 T cell receptor beta chains below, sequenced in a study of post-analysis software for immune sequencing data. General study points: Among roughly 5 TRBV segments more frequent in patients than controls were TRBV5-6, TRBV5-1 and TRBV20-1.

For these TCRs, the target antigens are not known. cDNA libraries for TCR beta contained unique molecular identifiers. One entry per CDR3 protein, called by TCRdb with MiXCR from the PCR reads. The table has hundreds of thousands of distinct CDR3 sequences, roughly 27% seen once. Source material: blood. Every receptor here comes from a girl aged 5-17 years with multiple sclerosis.

The table lists this clonotype with a few counts. The rearrangement uses TRBV3-1 and TRBJ1-4; TRBD1 matches 7 bases. CDR1 is LGHDT, CDR2 YNNKEL, per germline (reference sequence). J gave up 7 bases and V 4 bases, and 6 bases lay outside the gene matches. This CDR3 region has 14 residues. The CDR3 reads CASSPGQEAEKLFF. CDR3 bases: TGTGCCAGCAGCCCCGGACAGGAGGCTGAAAAACTGTTTTTT.

This clonotype has just a few counts. This sequence joins TRBV9 and TRBJ2-1, with no clear D. Germline-derived CDR1 and CDR2 are SGDLS and YYNGEE. The CDR3 has 16 residues. The V end was cut by 4 bases, the J end by 3 bases, with 17 bases between. The DNA for the CDR3 is TGTGCCAGCAGCCCCAGATGGTCTTACCTCTACAATGAGCAGTTCTTC. It yields the protein CASSPRWSYLYNEQFF.

Only a few counts were recorded for this clonotype. The CDR3 loop is CASSFWTGVVADTQYF. The CDR3 bases are TGTGCCAGCAGCTTCTGGACAGGGGTTGTAGCAGATACGCAGTATTTT. The gene calls are TRBV7-2 and TRBJ2-3; 9 bases fit TRBD1. V trimming: 3 bases; J trimming: 4 bases; junction bases outside the gene matches: 8. The CDR3 extends over 16 amino acids. Per germline, CDR1 SGHTA and CDR2 FQGNSA.

This clonotype was counted only a few times. The rearrangement links TRBV7-2 to TRBJ2-5, with 8 bases aligning to TRBD2. The germline V gene encodes CDR1 SGHTA and CDR2 FQGNSA. The trim removed 5 bases at V and 3 bases at J, leaving 20 bases unmatched. CDR3 size: 19 residues. The CDR3 loop is CASSPTYVPGLGSEETQYF. In nucleotides, the CDR3 is TGTGCCAGCAGCCCAACATATGTACCGGGACTAGGGTCAGAAGAGACCCAGTACTTC.

This clonotype was seen once. The junction departs from the called germline gene at one end, perhaps through a read error. This chain connects TRBV6-1 to TRBJ2-2, with D possibly matching TRBD2 (5 bases). CDR1 and CDR2 (germline): MNHNS, SASEGT. There are 14 residues in the CDR3. In DNA, the CDR3 is TGTGCCAGCAGTGAAGTTCCAGCTACCGGGGAGCGGTTTTTT. Protein product: CASSEVPATGERFF.

The CDR3 loop is CASSIARGLTGANVLTF. CDR3 DNA sequence: TGTGCCAGTAGTATTGCCAGGGGGCTTACTGGGGCCAACGTCCTGACTTTC. V is TRBV19 and J is TRBJ2-6; 8 bases line up with TRBD1. The CDR3 has 17 amino acids. Germline trimming cut 3 bases from V and 2 bases from J; bases unmatched to any gene: 6. The germline gives CDR1 LNHDA, CDR2 SQIVND (reference sequence). Using reference TRBV19 and TRBJ2-6 for the parts outside the CDR3, the full variable domain is DGGITQSPKYLFRKEGQNVTLSCEQNLNHDAMYWYRQDPGQGLRLIYYSQIVNDFQKGDIAEGYSVSREKKESFPLTVTSAQKNPTAFYLCASSIARGLTGANVLTFGAGSRLTVL.

This clonotype has just a few counts. The V gene is TRBV6-5, the J gene TRBJ1-2; tentative D call: TRBD1 (6 bases). The germline V gene has CDR1 MNHEY and CDR2 SVGAGI. The CDR3 runs 13 residues. The ends were cut back, 6 bases at V and 6 bases at J, with 14 bases in the middle. CDR3 nucleotides: TGTGCCAGCAGCCTCACGGGACAAAATGGCTACACCTTC. It yields the protein CASSLTGQNGYTF.

This chain joins TRBV4-1 and TRBJ1-1, with D hard to call. CDR1 is MGHRA and CDR2 is YSYEKL in the germline V gene. V lost 7 bases, J lost 0 bases, and 15 bases lay in between. This CDR3 has 15 residues. The CDR3 protein is CASTLNGVMNTEAFF. In DNA form, the CDR3 reads TGCGCCAGCACCCTTAACGGGGTCATGAACACTGAAGCTTTCTTT.

In this sample, this clonotype turned up many times. The rearrangement joins TRBV6-6 to TRBJ2-5; 8 bases align to TRBD2. The CDR3 loop spans 15 amino acids. The trim removed 2 bases at V and 5 bases at J, leaving 7 bases unmatched. CDR1 is MNHNY, CDR2 SVGAGI, per germline (reference sequence). In nucleotides, the CDR3 is TGTGCCAGCAGTTACGCAGCGGGGGAGCTCGAGACCCAGTACTTC. As protein: CASSYAAGELETQYF.